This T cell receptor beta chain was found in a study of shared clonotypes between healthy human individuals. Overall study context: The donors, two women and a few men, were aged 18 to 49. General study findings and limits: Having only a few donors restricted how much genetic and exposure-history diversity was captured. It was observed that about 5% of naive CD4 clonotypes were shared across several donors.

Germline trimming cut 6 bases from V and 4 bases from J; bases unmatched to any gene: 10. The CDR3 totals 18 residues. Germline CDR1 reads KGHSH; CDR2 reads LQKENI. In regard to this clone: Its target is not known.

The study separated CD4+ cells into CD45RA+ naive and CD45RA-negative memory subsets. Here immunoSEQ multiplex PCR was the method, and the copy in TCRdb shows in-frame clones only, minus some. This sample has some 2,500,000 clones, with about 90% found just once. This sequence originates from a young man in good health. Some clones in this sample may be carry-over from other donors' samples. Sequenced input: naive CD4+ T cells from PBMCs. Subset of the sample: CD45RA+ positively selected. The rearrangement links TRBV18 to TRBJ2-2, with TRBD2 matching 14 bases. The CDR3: CASSPRGLAGESTGELFF. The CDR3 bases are TGTGCCAGCTCTCCTCGGGGACTAGCGGGAGAGAGCACCGGGGAGCTGTTTTTT.